This T cell receptor beta chain was recorded in a study of blood T cell repertoires in COVID-19. The V gene end was trimmed by 0 bases and the J gene end by 3 bases; junction bases not matched to a gene: 13. CDR3 length equals 19 residues. Per the germline V gene, CDR1 is LNHDA and CDR2 is SQIVND (reference sequence). Assay: immunoSEQ multiplex PCR; the TCRdb copy retains only in-frame clones and omits some. The data contain fewer than 150,000 clones, around 90% of them singletons. The rearrangement joins TRBV19 to TRBJ1-1, with 10 bases matching TRBD1. The specimen was peripheral blood. The source of this sequence is a woman between 50 and 59 years old with active or convalescent COVID-19. CDR3 in DNA: TGTGCCAGTAGTATAGATCGGACAGGGGGAGGCCCCGCGGACACTGAAGCTTTCTTT. Amino acids: CASSIDRTGGGPADTEAFF.